Listed below are T cell receptor beta chains from one sample, sequenced in a study of cytomegalovirus exposure and HLA in healthy donors. The assay was immunoSEQ multiplex PCR, and TCRdb's table has in-frame clones only and misses some. The data hold about 190,000 clones, with 83% observed a single time. Sequencing was performed on PBMCs. Receptor source: a man in his forties in good health and CMV-seropositive. Both conserved end residues are part of each CDR3. D genes are given only for firm matches. Some rows have no size entry. The others give once, few or many, or a class for an expanded clone.

CDR3aa: CACMGGSGSDTQYF
CDR3nt: TGTGCCTGCATGGGCGGGAGTGGGTCAGATACGCAGTATTTT
len: 14
v_gene: TRBV28
d_gene: TRBD2
j_gene: TRBJ2-3
abundance: NA

CDR3aa: CASSLDGGADSYGYTF
CDR3nt: TGTGCCAGCAGCTTAGATGGGGGGGCTGACTCCTATGGCTACACCTTC
len: 16
v_gene: TRBV7-2
d_gene: NA
j_gene: TRBJ1-2
abundance: NA

CDR3aa: CASSQDGSWRETQYF
CDR3nt: TGCGCCAGCAGCCAAGACGGGTCCTGGAGGGAGACCCAGTACTTC
len: 15
v_gene: TRBV4-1
d_gene: NA
j_gene: TRBJ2-5
abundance: NA

CDR3aa: CASSMWTGNRETQYF
CDR3nt: TGTGCCAGTAGTATGTGGACAGGGAACAGAGAGACCCAGTACTTC
len: 15
v_gene: TRBV19
d_gene: TRBD1
j_gene: TRBJ2-5
abundance: NA

CDR3aa: CASSLAGGGLAGEGEQFF
CDR3nt: TGTGCCAGCAGCTTAGCGGGAGGAGGGCTAGCGGGAGAGGGGGAGCAGTTCTTC
len: 18
v_gene: TRBV7-2
d_gene: TRBD2
j_gene: TRBJ2-1
abundance: NA

CDR3aa: CASSVSGGSYEQYF
CDR3nt: TGTGCCAGTAGTGTTAGCGGAGGCTCCTACGAGCAGTACTTC
len: 14
v_gene: TRBV19
d_gene: NA
j_gene: TRBJ2-7
abundance: NA

CDR3aa: CAIMTSGSAPSYEQYF
CDR3nt: TGTGCCATCATGACTAGCGGGAGTGCCCCCTCCTACGAGCAGTACTTC
len: 16
v_gene: TRBV7-9
d_gene: TRBD2
j_gene: TRBJ2-7
abundance: NA

CDR3aa: CAWTPLTSGNNEQFF
CDR3nt: TGTGCCTGGACCCCTTTGACTAGCGGGAACAATGAGCAGTTCTTC
len: 15
v_gene: TRBV30
d_gene: TRBD2
j_gene: TRBJ2-1
abundance: once

CDR3aa: CASSQDSVAEEF
CDR3nt: TGCGCCAGCAGCCAAGATTCAGTAGCGGAAGAGTTT
len: 12
v_gene: TRBV4-1
d_gene: NA
j_gene: TRBJ2-2
abundance: NA

CDR3aa: CASTGPSRRTEAFF
CDR3nt: TGTGCCAGCACAGGCCCCTCACGACGGACTGAAGCTTTCTTT
len: 14
v_gene: TRBV2
d_gene: NA
j_gene: TRBJ1-1
abundance: NA

CDR3aa: CSVVAVADTQYF
CDR3nt: TGCAGCGTTGTAGCGGTGGCAGATACGCAGTATTTT
len: 12
v_gene: TRBV29-1
d_gene: NA
j_gene: TRBJ2-3
abundance: NA

CDR3aa: CASSGQGENIQYF
CDR3nt: TGTGCCAGCAGTGGACAGGGGGAAAACATTCAGTACTTC
len: 13
v_gene: TRBV28
d_gene: TRBD1
j_gene: TRBJ2-4
abundance: once

CDR3aa: CASSWGQSSGELFF
CDR3nt: TGCGCCAGCAGCTGGGGGCAAAGCTCCGGGGAGCTGTTTTTT
len: 14
v_gene: TRBV5-1
d_gene: NA
j_gene: TRBJ2-2
abundance: NA

CDR3aa: CASSPGANGLTF
CDR3nt: TGTGCCAGCAGCCCTGGGGCCAACGGCCTGACTTTC
len: 12
v_gene: TRBV11-2
d_gene: NA
j_gene: TRBJ2-6
abundance: NA

CDR3aa: CASSEGQTMVNIQYF
CDR3nt: TGCGCCAGCAGTGAGGGACAGACAATGGTGAACATTCAGTACTTC
len: 15
v_gene: TRBV10-1
d_gene: NA
j_gene: TRBJ2-4
abundance: once

CDR3aa: CATGRSGDNEQFF
CDR3nt: TGTGCCACCGGACGTAGCGGGGACAATGAGCAGTTCTTC
len: 13
v_gene: TRBV15
d_gene: TRBD2
j_gene: TRBJ2-1
abundance: NA

CDR3aa: CASSLAGLGLAVYNEQFF
CDR3nt: TGTGCCAGCAGCTTAGCGGGGTTAGGACTAGCGGTCTACAATGAGCAGTTCTTC
len: 18
v_gene: TRBV11-1
d_gene: TRBD2
j_gene: TRBJ2-1
abundance: NA

CDR3aa: CASSPQLSGPSTDTQYF
CDR3nt: TGCGCCAGCAGCCCGCAACTTAGCGGGCCAAGCACAGATACGCAGTATTTT
len: 17
v_gene: TRBV5-1
d_gene: TRBD2
j_gene: TRBJ2-3
abundance: NA

CDR3aa: CASSELGAYEQYF
CDR3nt: TGCGCCAGCAGTGAACTCGGGGCCTACGAGCAGTACTTC
len: 13
v_gene: TRBV10-2
d_gene: NA
j_gene: TRBJ2-7
abundance: NA

CDR3aa: CASLGRENTGELFF
CDR3nt: TGTGCCAGCTTGGGCCGGGAGAACACCGGGGAGCTGTTTTTT
len: 14
v_gene: TRBV19
d_gene: NA
j_gene: TRBJ2-2
abundance: NA

CDR3aa: CASSSDEKLFF
CDR3nt: TGTGCCAGCAGTTCAGATGAAAAACTGTTTTTT
len: 11
v_gene: TRBV4-2
d_gene: NA
j_gene: TRBJ1-4
abundance: NA

CDR3aa: CASSPGTSGWDEQYF
CDR3nt: TGTGCCAGCAGCCCCGGGACTAGCGGGTGGGACGAGCAGTACTTC
len: 15
v_gene: TRBV11-1
d_gene: TRBD2
j_gene: TRBJ2-7
abundance: NA

CDR3aa: CASSTWGGSYEQYF
CDR3nt: TGCGCCAGCAGCACCTGGGGGGGTTCCTACGAGCAGTACTTC
len: 14
v_gene: TRBV4-1
d_gene: TRBD2
j_gene: TRBJ2-7
abundance: NA

CDR3aa: CASSLKGTNYLYEQYF
CDR3nt: TGTGCCAGCAGTCTAAAAGGGACAAATTACCTCTACGAGCAGTACTTC
len: 16
v_gene: TRBV27
d_gene: NA
j_gene: TRBJ2-7
abundance: NA

CDR3aa: CASSLVGTGEQPFSYNEQFF
CDR3nt: TGTGCCAGCAGCTTGGTCGGGACAGGAGAACAACCTTTCTCCTACAATGAGCAGTTCTTC
len: 20
v_gene: TRBV5-4
d_gene: TRBD1
j_gene: TRBJ2-1
abundance: NA

CDR3aa: CASSYLPNTEAFF
CDR3nt: TGTGCCAGCAGTTACCTACCCAACACTGAAGCTTTCTTT
len: 13
v_gene: TRBV6-5
d_gene: NA
j_gene: TRBJ1-1
abundance: NA

CDR3aa: CASSQGDYWSGYTF
CDR3nt: TGTGCCAGCAGCCAAGGGGACTACTGGAGTGGCTACACCTTC
len: 14
v_gene: TRBV14
d_gene: NA
j_gene: TRBJ1-2
abundance: NA

CDR3aa: CAISELGLAGEQYF
CDR3nt: TGTGCCATCAGTGAGCTTGGACTAGCTGGCGAGCAGTACTTC
len: 14
v_gene: TRBV10-3
d_gene: TRBD2
j_gene: TRBJ2-7
abundance: once

CDR3aa: CASSPEAVSYNEQFF
CDR3nt: TGTGCCAGCAGCCCAGAAGCGGTCTCCTACAATGAGCAGTTCTTC
len: 15
v_gene: TRBV11-3
d_gene: NA
j_gene: TRBJ2-1
abundance: NA

CDR3aa: CASTSTSGRALTDTQYF
CDR3nt: TGTGCCAGCACCTCGACTAGCGGGAGGGCACTCACAGATACGCAGTATTTT
len: 17
v_gene: TRBV7-2
d_gene: TRBD2
j_gene: TRBJ2-3
abundance: once

CDR3aa: CASSQEGGRSAYNEQFF
CDR3nt: TGCGCCAGCAGCCAAGAAGGCGGGAGATCAGCTTACAATGAGCAGTTCTTC
len: 17
v_gene: TRBV4-1
d_gene: TRBD2
j_gene: TRBJ2-1
abundance: NA

CDR3aa: CASSETWTNYGYTF
CDR3nt: TGTGCCAGCAGTGAAACGTGGACAAACTATGGCTACACCTTC
len: 14
v_gene: TRBV6-1
d_gene: NA
j_gene: TRBJ1-2
abundance: NA

CDR3aa: CASSLFRTSGGTGELFF
CDR3nt: TGTGCCAGCAGCTTATTCCGGACTAGCGGAGGCACCGGGGAGCTGTTTTTT
len: 17
v_gene: TRBV7-2
d_gene: TRBD2
j_gene: TRBJ2-2
abundance: NA

CDR3aa: CASSHRQGKDSPLHF
CDR3nt: TGTGCCAGCAGCCACCGACAGGGGAAAGATTCACCCCTCCACTTT
len: 15
v_gene: TRBV14
d_gene: TRBD1
j_gene: TRBJ1-6
abundance: NA

CDR3aa: CASSLAHRGGNTIYF
CDR3nt: TGTGCCAGCAGCTTAGCCCACAGGGGTGGAAACACCATATATTTT
len: 15
v_gene: TRBV7-2
d_gene: TRBD1
j_gene: TRBJ1-3
abundance: NA

CDR3aa: CASSYRGLAGPTGELFF
CDR3nt: TGTGCCAGCAGCTACCGCGGACTAGCGGGGCCCACCGGGGAGCTGTTTTTT
len: 17
v_gene: TRBV9
d_gene: TRBD2
j_gene: TRBJ2-2
abundance: NA

CDR3aa: CASSLAYLAQTQYF
CDR3nt: TGTGCCAGCAGCTTAGCGTACCTAGCGCAGACCCAGTACTTC
len: 14
v_gene: TRBV7-8
d_gene: NA
j_gene: TRBJ2-5
abundance: NA

CDR3aa: CASSLDGVGRPYEQYF
CDR3nt: TGTGCCAGCAGCTTGGATGGGGTTGGGAGGCCCTACGAGCAGTACTTC
len: 16
v_gene: TRBV5-5
d_gene: NA
j_gene: TRBJ2-7
abundance: NA

CDR3aa: CAWSVIGRDNEQFF
CDR3nt: TGTGCCTGGAGTGTGATTGGCAGGGACAATGAGCAGTTCTTC
len: 14
v_gene: TRBV30
d_gene: NA
j_gene: TRBJ2-1
abundance: NA

CDR3aa: CASSHDLRTSTDTQYF
CDR3nt: TGTGCCAGCAGTCACGACTTGCGGACTAGCACAGATACGCAGTATTTT
len: 16
v_gene: TRBV27
d_gene: NA
j_gene: TRBJ2-3
abundance: NA

CDR3aa: CASSISSVEHQPQHF
CDR3nt: TGTGCCAGTAGTATTAGCTCAGTGGAGCATCAGCCCCAGCATTTT
len: 15
v_gene: TRBV19
d_gene: NA
j_gene: TRBJ1-5
abundance: NA

CDR3aa: CASSFAGGPPNEQFF
CDR3nt: TGTGCCAGCAGTTTTGCGGGAGGGCCGCCAAACGAGCAGTTCTTC
len: 15
v_gene: TRBV28
d_gene: TRBD2
j_gene: TRBJ2-1
abundance: NA

CDR3aa: CATSATSGAYNEQFF
CDR3nt: TGTGCCACCAGCGCTACTAGCGGGGCTTACAATGAGCAGTTCTTC
len: 15
v_gene: TRBV15
d_gene: TRBD2
j_gene: TRBJ2-1
abundance: NA

CDR3aa: CASSLTSGRANEQYF
CDR3nt: TGTGCCAGCAGTTTAACTAGCGGGAGGGCCAACGAGCAGTACTTC
len: 15
v_gene: TRBV27
d_gene: TRBD2
j_gene: TRBJ2-7
abundance: NA

CDR3aa: CASSRLAGGSAGELFF
CDR3nt: TGTGCCAGCAGTAGACTAGCGGGAGGGTCCGCCGGGGAGCTGTTTTTT
len: 16
v_gene: TRBV28
d_gene: TRBD2
j_gene: TRBJ2-2
abundance: NA

CDR3aa: CASSPIPQNTEAFF
CDR3nt: TGTGCCAGCTCACCAATCCCCCAGAACACTGAAGCTTTCTTT
len: 14
v_gene: TRBV18
d_gene: NA
j_gene: TRBJ1-1
abundance: NA

CDR3aa: CASNPSGQGNYGYTF
CDR3nt: TGCGCCAGCAACCCCTCAGGACAGGGAAACTATGGCTACACCTTC
len: 15
v_gene: TRBV10-2
d_gene: TRBD1
j_gene: TRBJ1-2
abundance: NA

CDR3aa: CASSPPRTGSTEAFF
CDR3nt: TGTGCCAGCTCACCACCTCGGACAGGGAGCACTGAAGCTTTCTTT
len: 15
v_gene: TRBV18
d_gene: TRBD1
j_gene: TRBJ1-1
abundance: NA